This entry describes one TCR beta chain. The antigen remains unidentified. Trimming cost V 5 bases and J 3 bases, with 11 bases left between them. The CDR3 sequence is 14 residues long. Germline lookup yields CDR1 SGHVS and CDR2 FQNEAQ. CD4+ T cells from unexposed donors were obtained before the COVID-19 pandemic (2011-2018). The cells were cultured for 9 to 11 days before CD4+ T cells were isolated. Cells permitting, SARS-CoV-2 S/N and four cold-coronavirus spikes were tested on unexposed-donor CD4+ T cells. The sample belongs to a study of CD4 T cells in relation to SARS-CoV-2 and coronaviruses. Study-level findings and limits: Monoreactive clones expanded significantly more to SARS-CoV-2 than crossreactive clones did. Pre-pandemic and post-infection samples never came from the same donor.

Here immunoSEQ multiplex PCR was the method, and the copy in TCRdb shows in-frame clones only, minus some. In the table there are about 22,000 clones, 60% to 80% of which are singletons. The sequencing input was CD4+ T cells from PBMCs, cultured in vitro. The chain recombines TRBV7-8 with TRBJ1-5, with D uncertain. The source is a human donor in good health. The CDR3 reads CASSPSSDNQPQHF. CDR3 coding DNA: TGTGCCAGCAGCCCTAGCTCAGACAATCAGCCCCAGCATTTT.